Below are 9 T cell receptor beta chains sequenced from a single sample in a study of CD8 T cells in ankylosing spondylitis. Findings and limits, study-wide: One TCR beta motif, made up of roughly 8 highly homologous variants, appeared characteristic of ankylosing spondylitis blood.

The antigens these receptors bind are not known. TCRdb re-called the 5' RACE reads through MiXCR, storing one row per CDR3 protein. This table holds 700,000 to 850,000 distinct CDR3 sequences, 12% found once. The specimen sequenced was blood, either unsorted or a sorted T cell fraction (not recorded which). The receptors were gathered from a male donor with ankylosing spondylitis.

This clonotype came up many times. The chain carries TRBV9 and TRBJ2-1, with 7 positions matching TRBD2. The CDR3 length is 16 residues. V trimming: 4 bases; J trimming: 2 bases; junction bases outside the gene matches: 9. Germline CDR1 reads SGDLS; CDR2 reads YYNGEE. The CDR3 coding sequence is TGTGCCAGCAGCCTGGCGCCCAGCGGGGCCTACAATGAGCAGTTCTTC. Residues: CASSLAPSGAYNEQFF.

This clonotype showed up just a few times. The rearrangement uses TRBV5-1 and TRBJ2-5; TRBD2 matches 8 bases. The CDR3 is 15 residues long. Trimming cost V 4 bases and J 4 bases; bases outside gene matches: 9. Germline V CDR1 and CDR2: SGHRS, YFSETQ. In DNA form, the CDR3 reads TGCGCCAGCAGCAACCTTGCGGGGGGAGCAGAGACCCAGTACTTC. Its translation: CASSNLAGGAETQYF.

The rearrangement joins TRBV20-1 to TRBJ2-1; tentatively, D is TRBD1 (5 bases). V was pared by 3 bases and J by 4 bases, with 10 bases between. This CDR3 comprises 13 residues. Germline CDR1 reads DFQATT; CDR2 reads SNEGSKA (reference sequence). The CDR3 is CSARAGPYNEQFF. The CDR3 bases are TGCAGTGCTAGGGCAGGGCCTTACAATGAGCAGTTCTTC.

V usage is TRBV7-9 and J usage is TRBJ2-5; D not certain. V lost 4 bases, J lost 5 bases, and 5 bases lay in between. CDR3 length: 11 amino acids. Germline values: CDR1 SEHNR, CDR2 FQNEAQ (reference sequence). The CDR3 DNA is TGTGCCAGCAGCTGGGTGGAGACCCAGTACTTC. This sequence encodes CASSWVETQYF.

The rearrangement joins TRBV7-2 to TRBJ1-6; weak D call: TRBD1 (6 bases). Trimming removed 5 bases from V and 7 bases from J, with 15 bases in between. Germline V gene sequence: CDR1 SGHTA, CDR2 FQGNSA. The CDR3 covers 15 residues. Here the CDR3 reads CASSQEGHLNSPLHF. Written as DNA, the CDR3 is TGTGCCAGCAGCCAAGAGGGACATTTGAATTCACCCCTCCACTTT.

The chain has TRBV6-5 and TRBJ2-4; 7 positions match TRBD2. Germline loops: CDR1 MNHEY, CDR2 SVGAGI. This CDR3 is 15 amino acids long. Trimming took 2 bases from V and 9 from J; bases not matched to a gene: 10. CDR3 nucleotide sequence: TGTGCCAGCAGTTACGTGGGGGGGGGGATCGGCATTCAGTACTTC. Translating it yields CASSYVGGGIGIQYF.

This clonotype has at least ten counts. This rearrangement joins TRBV10-3 to TRBJ1-2, with TRBD1 identical over 10 bases. The CDR3 has 13 amino acids. The germline V gene has CDR1 ENHRY and CDR2 SYGVKD. Germline trimming cut 4 bases from V and 5 bases from J; bases unmatched to any gene: 1. CDR3 region: CAISGGQGYGYTF. The CDR3 DNA reads as TGTGCCATCAGTGGGGGACAGGGGTATGGCTACACCTTC.

In its sample, this clonotype was seen a few times. This chain uses TRBV5-1 with TRBJ1-1; possible D gene TRBD1, 5 bases. Looked up from germline, CDR1 is SGHRS and CDR2 is YFSETQ. The CDR3 runs 15 residues. The germline V and J ends were trimmed by 0 bases and 1 base, with 10 bases remaining between them. Here the CDR3 DNA reads TGCGCCAGCAGCTTGGCGAGGGGCGGGAACACTGAAGCTTTCTTT. It is translated as CASSLARGGNTEAFF.

J is TRBJ2-2 and V is TRBV7-9, with D uncertain. V gave up 0 bases and J gave up 4 bases, with 9 bases separating them. Germline loops: CDR1 SEHNR, CDR2 FQNEAQ (reference sequence). CDR3 size: 15 residues. The CDR3 protein is CASSLASTGTGELFF. CDR3 nucleotides: TGTGCCAGCAGCTTAGCCTCCACCGGCACCGGGGAGCTGTTTTTT.